What follows describes a single TCR beta chain. This clone was seen a single time. The antigen it recognizes is unknown. No base qualities exist here, and no much larger clone lies one base off it. The library was obtained by the immunoSEQ multiplex PCR assay. The original methods were these. To diagnose cytomegalovirus status from the catalog of TCR beta chain sequences, a statistical classification framework was built. This is the immuneACCESS table as TCRdb keeps it, with only in-frame sequences that have V and J called. A part of the clones is gone; compared with another copy, unresolved V genes explain less than half, and the rest is unexplained. That table is the source of V, J and clone size, and D and trimming were worked out from the DNA. The sample table lists some 190,000 clones, about 82% of them with a count of one. About 1.5% of the sample is in the top ten clones. This record comes from a study of cytomegalovirus exposure and HLA in healthy donors (TCRdb year 2017). Regarding the study in general: A later analysis indicated that the 120 or so validation repertoires were generated on the platform also employed for the approximately 670 repertoires of the first cohort. The study aimed to test whether cataloging public T cell receptors could reveal signatures of past pathogen exposure. Along with the approximately 650-subject first cohort, a separate validation cohort of over a hundred different subjects was used. The study combined high-throughput TCR immunosequencing, statistical association of individual TCRs with disease status, and machine learning to predict cytomegalovirus infection status.

The donors were included in the validation cohort of approximately 130 subjects, a group kept apart from the roughly 700-subject first cohort. General study outcomes and caveats: In vitro tests confirmed that a few of the cytomegalovirus-associated TCR beta chains recognize cytomegalovirus antigens. The authors suggested that the approach could potentially be generalized to other disease states and immunological phenotypes. Cytomegalovirus status was reported to be diagnosed by the classifier with high specificity and sensitivity in both the original and validation cohorts. A later analysis lacked HLA typing for the validation cohort, so it scored co-occurrence in that cohort across all 120 or so repertoires. A total of about 180 TCR beta chains were listed by the study as associated with cytomegalovirus. A later analysis found that TCRs clustered in the first cohort also tended to co-occur in the approximately 120 validation repertoires, with 94% of cluster scores above 0. Most TCR sequences were seen in very few donors, while some public TCRs were found in many individuals.

The V end gives up 2 bases and the J end 2 bases, leaving 3 bases in the junction not matched to a gene. From the cysteine through the phenylalanine, the CDR3 covers 15 amino acids. Only the CDR3 DNA stays, 45 bases, in frame from base 1. CDR1 MNHNS and CDR2 SASEGT are derived from the germline V gene. The rearranged segments are TRBV6-1 and TRBJ2-3; TRBD2 matches 8 bases in the middle. The clonotype comes from a young woman in good health and CMV-seronegative. What was sequenced was PBMCs. The nucleotide sequence reads as follows: TGTGCCAGCAGTGAAAATAGCGGGACCACAGATACGCAGTATTTT. It codes for CASSENSGTTDTQYF.